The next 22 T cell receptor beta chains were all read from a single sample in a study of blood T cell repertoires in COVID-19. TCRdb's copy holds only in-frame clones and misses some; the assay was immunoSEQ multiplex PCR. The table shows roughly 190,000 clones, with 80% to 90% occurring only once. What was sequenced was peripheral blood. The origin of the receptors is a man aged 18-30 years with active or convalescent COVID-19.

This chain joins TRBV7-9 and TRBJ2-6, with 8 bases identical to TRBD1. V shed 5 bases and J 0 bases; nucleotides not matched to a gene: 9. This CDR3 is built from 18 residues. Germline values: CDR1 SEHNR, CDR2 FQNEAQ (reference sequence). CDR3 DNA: TGTGCCAGCAGCGCAGGGGGCGTTGACTTCTCTGGGGCCAACGTCCTGACTTTC. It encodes CASSAGGVDFSGANVLTF. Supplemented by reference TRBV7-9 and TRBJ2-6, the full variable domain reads DTGVSQNPRHKITKRGQNVTFRCDPISEHNRLYWYRQTLGQGPEFLTYFQNEAQLEKSRLLSDRFSAERPKGSFSTLEIQRTEQGDSAMYLCASSAGGVDFSGANVLTFGAGSRLTVL.

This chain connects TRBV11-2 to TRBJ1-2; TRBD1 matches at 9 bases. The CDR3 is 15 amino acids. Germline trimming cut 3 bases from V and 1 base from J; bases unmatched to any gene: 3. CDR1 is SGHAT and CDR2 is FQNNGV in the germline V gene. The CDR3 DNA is TGTGCCAGCAGCTTCGAGGGACAGGGTAACTATGGCTACACCTTC. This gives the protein CASSFEGQGNYGYTF.

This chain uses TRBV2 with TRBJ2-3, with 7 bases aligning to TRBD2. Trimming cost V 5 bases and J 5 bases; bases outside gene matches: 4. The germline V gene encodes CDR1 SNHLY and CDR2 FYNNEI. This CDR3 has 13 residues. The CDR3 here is CASSRGVGDTQYF. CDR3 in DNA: TGTGCCAGCAGTCGGGGGGTGGGAGATACGCAGTATTTT.

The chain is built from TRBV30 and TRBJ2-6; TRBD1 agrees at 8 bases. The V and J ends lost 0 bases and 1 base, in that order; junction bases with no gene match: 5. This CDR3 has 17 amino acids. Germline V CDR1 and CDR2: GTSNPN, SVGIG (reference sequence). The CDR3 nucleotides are TGTGCCTGGAGTGTGGACAGGGTTGTGTCTGGGGCCAACGTCCTGACTTTC. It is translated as CAWSVDRVVSGANVLTF.

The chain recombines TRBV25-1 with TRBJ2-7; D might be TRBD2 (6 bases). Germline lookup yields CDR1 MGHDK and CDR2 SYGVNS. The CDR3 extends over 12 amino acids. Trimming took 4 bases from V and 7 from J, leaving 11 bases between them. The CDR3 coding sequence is TGTGCCAGCAGTGGGGGGGTACGGGAGCAGTACTTC. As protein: CASSGGVREQYF.

The CDR3 protein is CASSELSPGLNTEAFF. As DNA, the CDR3 is TGTGCCAGCAGTGAACTCTCCCCCGGGTTGAACACTGAAGCTTTCTTT. The chain combines TRBV6-1 with TRBJ1-1; D is unclear. The CDR3 sequence is 16 residues long. CDR1 is MNHNS, CDR2 SASEGT, per germline. Trimming stripped 2 bases from V and 0 bases from J, with 13 bases between.

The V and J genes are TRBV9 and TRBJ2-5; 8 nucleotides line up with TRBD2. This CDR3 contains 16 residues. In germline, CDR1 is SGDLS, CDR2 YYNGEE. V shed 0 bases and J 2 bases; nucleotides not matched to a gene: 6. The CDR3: CASSVATAGGQETQYF. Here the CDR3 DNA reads TGTGCCAGCAGCGTAGCTACGGCGGGGGGACAAGAGACCCAGTACTTC. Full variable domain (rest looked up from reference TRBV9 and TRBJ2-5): DSGVTQTPKHLITATGQRVTLRCSPRSGDLSVYWYQQSLDQGLQFLIQYYNGEERAKGNILERFSAQQFPDLHSELNLSSLELGDSALYFCASSVATAGGQETQYFGPGTRLLVL.

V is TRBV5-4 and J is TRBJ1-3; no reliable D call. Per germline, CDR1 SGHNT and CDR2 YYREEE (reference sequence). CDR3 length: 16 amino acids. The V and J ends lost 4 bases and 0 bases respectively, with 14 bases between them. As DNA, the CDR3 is TGTGCCAGCAGCCCTCCCGCCGGGGTCTCTGGAAACACCATATATTTT. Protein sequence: CASSPPAGVSGNTIYF. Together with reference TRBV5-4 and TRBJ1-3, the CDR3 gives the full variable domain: ETGVTQSPTHLIKTRGQQVTLRCSSQSGHNTVSWYQQALGQGPQFIFQYYREEENGRGNFPPRFSGLQFPNYSSELNVNALELDDSALYLCASSPPAGVSGNTIYFGEGSWLTVV.

Written as DNA, the CDR3 is TGTGCCAGTAGCCCGGGTTTGGGGCGTAATTCACCCCTCCACTTT. Residues: CASSPGLGRNSPLHF. The genes are TRBV19 and TRBJ1-6, with D maybe TRBD1 (5 bases). Germline loops: CDR1 LNHDA, CDR2 SQIVND (reference sequence). Trimming stripped 6 bases from V and 6 bases from J, with 15 bases between. The CDR3 is made up of 15 amino acids.

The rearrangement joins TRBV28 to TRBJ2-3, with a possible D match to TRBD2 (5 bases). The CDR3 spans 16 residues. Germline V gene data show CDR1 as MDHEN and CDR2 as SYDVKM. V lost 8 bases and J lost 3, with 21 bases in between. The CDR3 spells CASPPGRGLETDTQYF. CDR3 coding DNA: TGTGCCAGCCCCCCAGGCCGGGGTTTGGAGACAGATACGCAGTATTTT.

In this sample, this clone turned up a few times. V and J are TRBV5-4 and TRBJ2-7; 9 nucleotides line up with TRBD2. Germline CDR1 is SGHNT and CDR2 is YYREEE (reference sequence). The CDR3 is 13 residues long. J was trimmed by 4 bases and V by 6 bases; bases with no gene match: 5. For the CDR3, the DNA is TGTGCCAGCAACCTAGCGGGGACTTACGAGCAGTACTTC. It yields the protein CASNLAGTYEQYF.

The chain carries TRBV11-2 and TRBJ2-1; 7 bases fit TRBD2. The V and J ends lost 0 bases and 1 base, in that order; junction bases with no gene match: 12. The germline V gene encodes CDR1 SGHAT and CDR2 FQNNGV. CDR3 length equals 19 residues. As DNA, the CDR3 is TGTGCCAGCAGCTTAGATCAATATGAGCGGGGCTTTTCCTACAATGAGCAGTTCTTC. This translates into CASSLDQYERGFSYNEQFF.

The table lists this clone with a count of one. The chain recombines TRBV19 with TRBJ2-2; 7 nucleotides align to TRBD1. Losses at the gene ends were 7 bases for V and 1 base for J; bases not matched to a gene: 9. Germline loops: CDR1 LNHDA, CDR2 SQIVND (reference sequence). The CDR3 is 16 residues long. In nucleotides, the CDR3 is TGTGCCAGTACACCATTGGGACAGCTGAACACCGGGGAGCTGTTTTTT. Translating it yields CASTPLGQLNTGELFF.

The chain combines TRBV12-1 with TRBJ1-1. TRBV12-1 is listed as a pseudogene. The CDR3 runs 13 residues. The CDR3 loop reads CASSFDRSPEAFF. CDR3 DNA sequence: TGTGCCAGCAGCTTTGATAGGAGCCCTGAAGCTTTCTTT.

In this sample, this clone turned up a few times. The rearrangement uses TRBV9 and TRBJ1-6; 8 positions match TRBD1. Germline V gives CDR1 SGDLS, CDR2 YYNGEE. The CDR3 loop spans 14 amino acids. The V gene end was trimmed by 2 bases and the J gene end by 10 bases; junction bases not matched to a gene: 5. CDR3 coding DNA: TGTGCCAGCAGCGTCAGTACAGGGGGATCACCCCTCCACTTT. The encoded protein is CASSVSTGGSPLHF.

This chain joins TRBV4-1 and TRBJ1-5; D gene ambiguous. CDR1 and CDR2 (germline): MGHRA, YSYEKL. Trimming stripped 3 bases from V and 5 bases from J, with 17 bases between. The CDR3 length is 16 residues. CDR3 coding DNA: TGCGCCAGCAGCCAGTTTGGTGGGAGGTTCGATCAGCCCCAGCATTTT. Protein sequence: CASSQFGGRFDQPQHF.

The CDR3 loop reads CASSNPGQGGDSPLHF. CDR3 DNA: TGTGCCAGCAGCAACCCGGGACAGGGGGGAGATTCACCCCTCCACTTT. V is TRBV7-6 and J is TRBJ1-6; TRBD1 matches 11 bases. Germline lookup yields CDR1 SGHVS and CDR2 FNYEAQ. V dropped 5 bases and J dropped 8; count of bases not matched to a gene: 8. The CDR3 totals 16 residues.

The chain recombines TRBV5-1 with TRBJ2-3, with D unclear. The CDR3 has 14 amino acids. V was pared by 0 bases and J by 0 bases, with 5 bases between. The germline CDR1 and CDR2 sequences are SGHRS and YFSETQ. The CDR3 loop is CASSLERSTDTQYF. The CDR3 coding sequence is TGCGCCAGCAGCTTGGAACGGAGCACAGATACGCAGTATTTT.

The CDR3 region has the DNA TGTGCCAGTAGTATAGATCAGCTCGTGACGGAGGTCCCCTACAATGAGCAGTTCTTC. Its translation: CASSIDQLVTEVPYNEQFF. The chain combines TRBV19 with TRBJ2-1, with D perhaps TRBD2 (5 bases). CDR1 is LNHDA, CDR2 SQIVND, per germline (reference sequence). This CDR3 spans 19 amino acids. The ends were cut back, 0 bases at V and 2 bases at J, with 20 bases in the middle.

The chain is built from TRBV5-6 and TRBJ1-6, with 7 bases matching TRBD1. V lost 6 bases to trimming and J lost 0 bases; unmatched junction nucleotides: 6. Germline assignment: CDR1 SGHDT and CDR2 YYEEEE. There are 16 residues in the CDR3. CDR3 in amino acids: CASNGGDSSYNSPLHF. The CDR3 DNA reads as TGTGCCAGCAACGGAGGGGACAGCTCCTATAATTCACCCCTCCACTTT. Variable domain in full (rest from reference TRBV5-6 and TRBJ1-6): DAGVTQSPTHLIKTRGQQVTLRCSPKSGHDTVSWYQQALGQGPQFIFQYYEEEERQRGNFPDRFSGHQFPNYSSELNVNALLLGDSALYLCASNGGDSSYNSPLHFGNGTRLTVT.

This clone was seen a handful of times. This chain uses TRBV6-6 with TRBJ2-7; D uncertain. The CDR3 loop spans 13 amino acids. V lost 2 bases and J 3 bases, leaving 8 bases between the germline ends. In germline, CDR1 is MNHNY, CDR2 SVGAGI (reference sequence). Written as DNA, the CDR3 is TGTGCCAGCAGTTACACCCGAGACTACGAGCAGTACGTC. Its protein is CASSYTRDYEQYV.

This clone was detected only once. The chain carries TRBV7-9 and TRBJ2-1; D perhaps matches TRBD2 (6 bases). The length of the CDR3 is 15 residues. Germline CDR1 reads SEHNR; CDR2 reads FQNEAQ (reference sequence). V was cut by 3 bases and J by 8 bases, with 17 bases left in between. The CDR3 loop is CASSFIPGSSDEQFF. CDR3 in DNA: TGTGCCAGCAGCTTTATACCCGGGAGTAGCGATGAGCAGTTCTTC.